A selection of T cell receptor beta chains follows, all from one sample in a study of regulatory T cells in long-lasting Graves disease. TCRdb itself ran the multiplex PCR reads through MiXCR, one entry per CDR3 protein. The sample has about 440,000 distinct CDR3 sequences, approximately 16% seen once. The same sample was also studied in work on T cells in Graves' hyperthyroidism and ophthalmopathy.

Sample: peripheral blood mononuclear cells (PBMCs), taken at new diagnosis, from a patient treated with antithyroid drugs. All receptors come from a woman aged 30 to 39 with Graves disease. Both conserved end residues are part of each CDR3. The order of the fields is J gene, V gene, D gene, clone size, CDR3 DNA, CDR3 protein. The D gene is left open where the match is weak. Clone size is stated in some rows and not others, as once, few, many or a class when expanded.

TRBJ2-5,TRBV7-2,.,many,TGTGCCAGCAGCGCCACAGGGTCGTACCAAGAGACCCAGTACTTC,CASSATGSYQETQYF
TRBJ2-7,TRBV20-1,.,.,TGCAGTGCTAGAGATGGGACCGGACTAATCAGTTACGAGCAGTACTTC,CSARDGTGLISYEQYF
TRBJ2-1,TRBV24-1,TRBD1,many,TGTGCCACCAGGGGAACAGGGGAGCACAATGAGCAGTTCTTC,CATRGTGEHNEQFF
TRBJ2-5,TRBV5-1,.,.,TGCGCCAGCAGCTTGGTGGGGGAGAGGTATGAGACCCAGTACTTC,CASSLVGERYETQYF
TRBJ1-2,TRBV6-1,.,few,TGTGCCAGCAATCCCCCGTACTATGGCTACACCTTC,CASNPPYYGYTF
TRBJ2-1,TRBV24-1,.,many,TGTGCCACCAGTGACCGAAATGAGCAGTTCTTC,CATSDRNEQFF
TRBJ1-1,TRBV20-1,.,.,TGCAGTGCTGTATGGGGGGCCCGACCGAACACTGAAGCTTTCTTT,CSAVWGARPNTEAFF
TRBJ2-2,TRBV2,.,many,TGTGCCAGCAGTGAAGCTGGTTGGGGGGAGCTGTTTTTT,CASSEAGWGELFF
TRBJ2-1,TRBV9,TRBD2,.,TGTGCCAGCAGCGAAACTAGCGGGAGTTTCTATGAGCAGTTCTTC,CASSETSGSFYEQFF
TRBJ2-7,TRBV3-1,TRBD2,many,TGTGCCAGCAGCCCCCCCGGGACTAGCGGCTTTTACGAGCAGTACTTC,CASSPPGTSGFYEQYF
TRBJ2-2,TRBV11-2,TRBD2,.,TGTGCCAGCAGCCCCGGGACTAGCGGGAGGAACACCGGGGAGCTGTTTTTT,CASSPGTSGRNTGELFF
TRBJ1-1,TRBV10-3,.,many,TGTGCCTCTAGAGGTGAACAGCAATCCACTGAAGCTTTCTTT,CASRGEQQSTEAFF
TRBJ1-5,TRBV6-1,.,many,TGTGCCAGCAGTCCTCCCCTGGCCCAGCATTTT,CASSPPLAQHF
TRBJ2-7,TRBV11-1,TRBD1,many,TGTGCCAGCAGCTACGACAGGGGAAGGTTGGGCGAGCAGTACTTC,CASSYDRGRLGEQYF
TRBJ2-7,TRBV20-1,TRBD1,few,TGCAGTGCTGTAAAGACAGGGGGCTACGAGCAGTACTTC,CSAVKTGGYEQYF
TRBJ2-6,TRBV28,.,many,TGTGCCAGCAGCCTCTCGGGGGCCAACGTCCTGACTTTC,CASSLSGANVLTF
TRBJ2-1,TRBV19,TRBD2,few,TGTGCCAGTAATGGCGGGAGGGCCTCCTACAATGAGCAGTTCTTC,CASNGGRASYNEQFF
TRBJ1-6,TRBV30,.,.,TGTGCCTGGAGTGTACGGGTGGAGGATTCACCCCTCCACTTT,CAWSVRVEDSPLHF
TRBJ2-5,TRBV20-1,TRBD2,many,TGCAGTGCTAGAGATTTACGGGAAGGAGGGACTAAGGAGACCCAGTACTTC,CSARDLREGGTKETQYF
TRBJ2-1,TRBV5-1,.,few,TGCGCCAGCAGTTCTACATATATTAACGAGGGGGAGCAGTTCTTC,CASSSTYINEGEQFF
TRBJ2-1,TRBV6-1,.,many,TGTGCCAGCAGTGACACTATCTCCTACAATGAGCAGTTCTTC,CASSDTISYNEQFF
TRBJ2-7,TRBV28,.,many,TGTGCCAGCGGATCCCTCTACGAGCAGTACTTC,CASGSLYEQYF
TRBJ2-4,TRBV6-1,.,many,TGTGCCAGCAGTGACCTATCGCCGACCGACAAAAACATTCAGTACTTC,CASSDLSPTDKNIQYF
TRBJ1-6,TRBV30,.,.,TGTGCCTGGAGTGTAGGGCAGGCGGGTCCCCTCCACTTT,CAWSVGQAGPLHF
TRBJ2-7,TRBV6-1,TRBD1,.,TGTGCCAGCATGGACAGGGTCAGCGAGCAGTACTTC,CASMDRVSEQYF
TRBJ1-1,TRBV20-1,.,many,TGCAGTGAGGAGGGAAACGGGGTCGCGACTGAAGCTTTCTTT,CSEEGNGVATEAFF
TRBJ1-5,TRBV12-3/TRBV12-4,TRBD1,many,TGTGCCAGCAGCCGGACAGGGGGTTGGAGCAATCAGCCCCAGCATTTT,CASSRTGGWSNQPQHF
TRBJ2-2,TRBV20-1,.,few,TGCAGTGCTAGAGATGCCGAAAAAGGCGGGATAACCACCGGGGAGCTGTTTTTT,CSARDAEKGGITTGELFF
TRBJ1-2,TRBV12-3/TRBV12-4,.,many,TGTGCCAGCAGTTTACGCGAGAGCGGCTACACCTTC,CASSLRESGYTF
TRBJ2-3,TRBV7-2,.,once,TGTGCCAGCAGCTTAGCAGCGTCCGGGAGTATCAGTGGTACGCAGTATTTT,CASSLAASGSISGTQYF
TRBJ2-4,TRBV28,.,many,TGTGCCAGCAACCCCCGGGACTCAGAAAACATTCAGTACTTC,CASNPRDSENIQYF
TRBJ2-1,TRBV6-5,.,many,TGTGCCAGCAGTTACAATGGACAGCTTAATGAGCAGTTCTTC,CASSYNGQLNEQFF
TRBJ2-7,TRBV30,.,many,TGTGCCTGGAGTGTAAATTCCTACGCCTACGAGCAGTACTTC,CAWSVNSYAYEQYF
TRBJ1-4,TRBV7-9,.,many,TGTGCCAGCAGCTACGGACAGGAAAAACTGTTTTTT,CASSYGQEKLFF
TRBJ1-2,TRBV29-1,.,.,TGCAGCGTTGTGAGAGATGGCTACACCTTC,CSVVRDGYTF
TRBJ1-5,TRBV13,.,.,TGTGCCAGCAGCTTAGGGGGTAGGGACCCCCTTCTCAATCAGCCCCAGCATTTT,CASSLGGRDPLLNQPQHF
TRBJ1-1,TRBV6-2/TRBV6-3,TRBD1,many,TGTGCCAGCAGTTCGAGGACAGGGGACGTGCCTGAAGCTTTCTTT,CASSSRTGDVPEAFF
TRBJ2-4,TRBV11-2,TRBD2,many,TGTGCCAGCAGCTCAATAGCGGGACCCAAAAACATTCAGTACTTC,CASSSIAGPKNIQYF
TRBJ2-5,TRBV11-2,TRBD2,many,TGTGCCAGCACCCGACTCGCGGGAGGCCAAGAGACCCAGTACTTC,CASTRLAGGQETQYF
TRBJ2-7,TRBV7-9,TRBD2,.,TGTGCCAGCAGCTCGGCCGGGGCTAGCGGCTACGAGCAGTACTTC,CASSSAGASGYEQYF